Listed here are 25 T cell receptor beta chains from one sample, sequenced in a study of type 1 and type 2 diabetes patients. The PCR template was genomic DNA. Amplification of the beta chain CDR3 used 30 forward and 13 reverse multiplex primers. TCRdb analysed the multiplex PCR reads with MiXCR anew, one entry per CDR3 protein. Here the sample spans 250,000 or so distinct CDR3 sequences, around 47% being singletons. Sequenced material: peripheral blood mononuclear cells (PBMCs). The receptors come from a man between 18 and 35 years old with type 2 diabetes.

The DNA of the CDR3 is TGTGCCAGCAGCCCCGGGACAGGGAATAATTCACCCCTCCACTTT. It yields the protein CASSPGTGNNSPLHF. The J gene is TRBJ1-6, the V gene TRBV2, with 9 bases that match TRBD1. The CDR3 contains 15 residues. The V gene end was trimmed by 6 bases and the J gene end by 5 bases; junction bases not matched to a gene: 5. Germline CDR1 and CDR2: SNHLY and FYNNEI.

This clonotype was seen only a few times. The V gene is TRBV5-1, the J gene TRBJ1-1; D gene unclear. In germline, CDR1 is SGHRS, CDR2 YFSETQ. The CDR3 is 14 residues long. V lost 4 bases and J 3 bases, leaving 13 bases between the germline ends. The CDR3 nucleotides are TGCGCCAGCAGCAACGACGGACCGTACACTGAAGCTTTCTTT. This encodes CASSNDGPYTEAFF.

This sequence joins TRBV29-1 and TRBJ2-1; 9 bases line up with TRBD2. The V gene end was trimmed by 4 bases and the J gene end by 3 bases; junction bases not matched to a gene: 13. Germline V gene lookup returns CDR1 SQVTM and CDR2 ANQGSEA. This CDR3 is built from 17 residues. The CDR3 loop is CSVGGASGTSHYNEQFF. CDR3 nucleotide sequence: TGCAGCGTTGGGGGGGCTAGCGGGACTAGTCACTACAATGAGCAGTTCTTC.

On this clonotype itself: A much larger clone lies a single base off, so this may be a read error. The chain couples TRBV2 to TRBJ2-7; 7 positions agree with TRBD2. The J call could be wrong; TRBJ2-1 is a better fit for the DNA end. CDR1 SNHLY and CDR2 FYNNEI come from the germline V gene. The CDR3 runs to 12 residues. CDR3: CASSGRDYEQFF. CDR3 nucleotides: TGTGCCAGCAGTGGTCGGGACTACGAGCAGTTCTTC.

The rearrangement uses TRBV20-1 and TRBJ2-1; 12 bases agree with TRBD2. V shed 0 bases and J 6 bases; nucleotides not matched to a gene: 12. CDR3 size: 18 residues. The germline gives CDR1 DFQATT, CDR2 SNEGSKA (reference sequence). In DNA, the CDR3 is TGCAGTGCTAGAGATTCTTTCCCACTAGCGGGAGGCCCCAATGAGCAGTTCTTC. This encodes CSARDSFPLAGGPNEQFF.

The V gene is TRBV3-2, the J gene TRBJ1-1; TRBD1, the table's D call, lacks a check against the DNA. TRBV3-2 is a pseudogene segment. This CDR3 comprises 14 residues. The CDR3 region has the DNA TGTGCCAGCAGCCACCGACAGGGAGCCCCTGAAGCTTTCTTT. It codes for CASSHRQGAPEAFF.

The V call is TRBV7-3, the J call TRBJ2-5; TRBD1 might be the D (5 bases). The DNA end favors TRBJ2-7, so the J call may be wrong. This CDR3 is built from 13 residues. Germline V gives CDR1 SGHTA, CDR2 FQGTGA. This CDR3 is CASSQTTASEQYF. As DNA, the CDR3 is TGTGCCAGCAGCCAGACGACAGCGAGCGAGCAGTACTTC.

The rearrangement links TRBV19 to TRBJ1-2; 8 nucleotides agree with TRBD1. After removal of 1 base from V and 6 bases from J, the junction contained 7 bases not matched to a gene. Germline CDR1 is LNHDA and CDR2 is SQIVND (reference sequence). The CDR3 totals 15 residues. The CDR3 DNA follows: TGTGCCAGTAGTATAGGGACAGGGAAATCAGATGGCTACACCTTC. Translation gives CASSIGTGKSDGYTF.

The CDR3: CATSQLSNTDTQYF. CDR3 bases: TGTGCCACCAGCCAACTTTCCAACACAGATACGCAGTATTTT. The V call is TRBV15, the J call TRBJ2-3; no clear D. Per the germline V gene, CDR1 is LNHNV and CDR2 is YYDKDF (reference sequence). V lost 5 bases and J lost 2, with 11 bases in between. CDR3 length: 14 amino acids.

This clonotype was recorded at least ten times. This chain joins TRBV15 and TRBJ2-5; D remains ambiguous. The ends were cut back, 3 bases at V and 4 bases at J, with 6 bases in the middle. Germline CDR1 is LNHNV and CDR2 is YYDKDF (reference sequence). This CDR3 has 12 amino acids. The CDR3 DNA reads TGTGCCACCAGCAGGGCAGCAGAGACCCAGTACTTC. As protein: CATSRAAETQYF.

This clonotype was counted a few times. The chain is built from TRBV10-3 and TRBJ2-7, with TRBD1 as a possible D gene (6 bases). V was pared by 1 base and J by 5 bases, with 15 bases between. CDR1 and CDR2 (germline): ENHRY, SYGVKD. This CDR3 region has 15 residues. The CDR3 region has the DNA TGTGCCATCAGTGAGTACGGGACAACCCAAAACGAGCAGTACTTC. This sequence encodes CAISEYGTTQNEQYF.

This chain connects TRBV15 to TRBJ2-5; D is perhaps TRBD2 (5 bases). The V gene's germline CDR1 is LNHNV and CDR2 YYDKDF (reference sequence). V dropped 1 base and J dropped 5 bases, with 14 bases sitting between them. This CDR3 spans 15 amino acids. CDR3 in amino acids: CATSRVRGVEETQYF. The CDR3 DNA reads TGTGCCACCAGCAGAGTCCGGGGAGTCGAGGAGACCCAGTACTTC. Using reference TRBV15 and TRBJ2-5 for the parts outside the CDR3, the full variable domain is DAMVIQNPRYQVTQFGKPVTLSCSQTLNHNVMYWYQQKSSQAPKLLFHYYDKDFNNEADTPDNFQSRRPNTSFCFLDIRSPGLGDTAMYLCATSRVRGVEETQYFGPGTRLLVL.

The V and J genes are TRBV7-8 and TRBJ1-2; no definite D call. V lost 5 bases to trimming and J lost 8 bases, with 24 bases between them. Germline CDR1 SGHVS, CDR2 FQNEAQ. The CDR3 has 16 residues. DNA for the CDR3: TGTGCCAGCAGCCCCGGACGGACGAATTCACCTCACGGCTACACCTTC. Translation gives CASSPGRTNSPHGYTF.

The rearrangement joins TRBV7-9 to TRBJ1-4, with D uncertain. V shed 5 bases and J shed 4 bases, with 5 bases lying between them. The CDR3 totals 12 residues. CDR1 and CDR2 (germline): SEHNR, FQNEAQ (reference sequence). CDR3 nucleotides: TGTGCCAGCAGCCAACTTAATGAAAAACTGTTTTTT. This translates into CASSQLNEKLFF. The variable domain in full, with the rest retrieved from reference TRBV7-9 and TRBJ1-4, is DTGVSQNPRHKITKRGQNVTFRCDPISEHNRLYWYRQTLGQGPEFLTYFQNEAQLEKSRLLSDRFSAERPKGSFSTLEIQRTEQGDSAMYLCASSQLNEKLFFGSGTQLSVL.

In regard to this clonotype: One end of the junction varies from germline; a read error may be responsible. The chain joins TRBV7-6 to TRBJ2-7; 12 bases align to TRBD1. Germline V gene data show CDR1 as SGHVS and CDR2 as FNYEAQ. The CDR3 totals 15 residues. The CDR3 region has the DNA TGCGCCAGCAGCCAAGGGACAGGGGGCTTCTACGAGCAGTACTTC. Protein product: CASSQGTGGFYEQYF.

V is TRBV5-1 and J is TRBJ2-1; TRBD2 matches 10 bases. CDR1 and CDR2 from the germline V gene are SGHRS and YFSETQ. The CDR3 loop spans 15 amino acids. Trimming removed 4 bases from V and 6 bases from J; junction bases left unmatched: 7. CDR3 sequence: CASSVTSGNLNEQFF. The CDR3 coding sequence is TGCGCCAGCAGCGTTACTAGCGGGAATCTCAATGAGCAGTTCTTC.

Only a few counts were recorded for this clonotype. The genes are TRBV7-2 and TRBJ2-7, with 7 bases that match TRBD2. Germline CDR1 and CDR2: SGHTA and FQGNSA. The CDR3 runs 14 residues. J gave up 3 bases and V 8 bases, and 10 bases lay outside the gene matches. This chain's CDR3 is CASRGGGVIYEQYF. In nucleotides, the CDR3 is TGTGCCAGCCGTGGGGGGGGGGTTATCTACGAGCAGTACTTC.

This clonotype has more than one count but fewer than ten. The CDR3 sequence: CASSGTGGFADTQYF. Written as DNA, the CDR3 is TGCGCCAGCAGCGGCACGGGGGGGTTCGCAGATACGCAGTATTTT. The rearrangement uses TRBV5-1 and TRBJ2-3; TRBD2 matches 8 bases. The CDR3 extends over 15 amino acids. The germline V gene encodes CDR1 SGHRS and CDR2 YFSETQ. Trimming cost V 4 bases and J 4 bases; bases outside gene matches: 8.

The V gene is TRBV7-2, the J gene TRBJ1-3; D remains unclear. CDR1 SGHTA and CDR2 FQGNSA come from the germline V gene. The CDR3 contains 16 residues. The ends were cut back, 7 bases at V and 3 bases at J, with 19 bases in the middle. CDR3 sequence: CASILKPRMNGNTIYF. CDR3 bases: TGTGCCAGCATCCTCAAACCCCGTATGAATGGAAACACCATATATTTT.

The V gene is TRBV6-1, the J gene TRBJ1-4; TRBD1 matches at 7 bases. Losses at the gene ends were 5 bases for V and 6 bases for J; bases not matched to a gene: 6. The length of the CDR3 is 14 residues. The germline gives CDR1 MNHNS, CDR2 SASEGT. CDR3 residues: CASSYDRVDEKLFF. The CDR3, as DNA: TGTGCCAGCAGTTACGACAGGGTTGATGAAAAACTGTTTTTT.

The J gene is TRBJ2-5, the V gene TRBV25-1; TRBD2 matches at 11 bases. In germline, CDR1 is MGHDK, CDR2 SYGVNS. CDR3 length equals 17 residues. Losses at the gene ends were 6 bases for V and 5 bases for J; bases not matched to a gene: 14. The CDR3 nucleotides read TGTGCCAGCAGCCAAGATTCGGCTAGCGGGAGGCGGGAGACCCAGTACTTC. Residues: CASSQDSASGRRETQYF.

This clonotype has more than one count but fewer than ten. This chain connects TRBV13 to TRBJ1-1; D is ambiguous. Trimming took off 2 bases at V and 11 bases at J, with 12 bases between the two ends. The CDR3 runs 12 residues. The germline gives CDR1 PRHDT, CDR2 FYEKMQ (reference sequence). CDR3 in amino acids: CASSLPSLGAFF. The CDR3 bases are TGTGCCAGCAGCTTACCCTCCCTTGGGGCTTTCTTT.

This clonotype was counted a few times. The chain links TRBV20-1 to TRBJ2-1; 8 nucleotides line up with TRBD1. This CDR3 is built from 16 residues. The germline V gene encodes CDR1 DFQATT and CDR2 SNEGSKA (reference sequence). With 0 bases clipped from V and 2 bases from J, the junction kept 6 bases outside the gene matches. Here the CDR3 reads CSARDLGRGPYNEQFF. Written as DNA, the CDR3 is TGCAGTGCTAGAGATCTGGGCAGGGGGCCCTACAATGAGCAGTTCTTC.

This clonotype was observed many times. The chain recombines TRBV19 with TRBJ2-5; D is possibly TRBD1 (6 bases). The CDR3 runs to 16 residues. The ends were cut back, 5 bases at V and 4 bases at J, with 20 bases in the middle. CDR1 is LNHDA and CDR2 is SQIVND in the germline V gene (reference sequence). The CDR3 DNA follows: TGTGCCAGTAGTGAACCGGGACAAAAGAGGGGAGAGACCCAGTACTTC. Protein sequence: CASSEPGQKRGETQYF.

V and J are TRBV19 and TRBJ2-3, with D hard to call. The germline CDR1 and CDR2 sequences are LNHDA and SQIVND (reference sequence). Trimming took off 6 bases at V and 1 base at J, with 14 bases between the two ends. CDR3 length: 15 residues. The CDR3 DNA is TGTGCCAGTAGCTGGACCCCGTGGGGCACAGATACGCAGTATTTT. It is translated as CASSWTPWGTDTQYF.